This T cell receptor (beta chain) appears in the sequencing data of a study of blood T cells in healthy people across ages. Whole-study results and caveats: Compared with aged donors, long-lived donors showed fewer expanded clones, suggesting selection.

The table lists this clonotype with many counts. What it recognizes is unknown. Researchers report isolating at least 6.5 million PBMCs per sample. Every sample gave at least 5 micrograms of total RNA when it was extracted. Through a sample-barcoded 5' primer and a J-beta primer mix, a second PCR was run for roughly 7 to 12 cycles. Sequencing of every sample gave 3 million or more CDR3-containing paired-end reads. TCRdb analysed the 5' RACE reads with MiXCR anew, one entry per CDR3 protein. The sample carries 1.5 million to 2 million distinct CDR3 sequences, over 25% recorded once. V was trimmed by 4 bases and J by 1 base, leaving 4 bases between them. Germline V gene sequence: CDR1 SGHAT, CDR2 FQNNGV. This CDR3 spans 12 amino acids.

This receptor was obtained from a woman in her twenties or thirties in good health. The gene calls are TRBV11-2 and TRBJ1-2; no reliable D call. Sequencing input: blood. The CDR3 reads CASSSNNYGYTF. In nucleotides, the CDR3 is TGTGCCAGCAGCTCTAATAACTATGGCTACACCTTC.